This TCR beta chain appears in the sequencing data of a study of blood T cell repertoires in COVID-19. In the study overall: Sites across the United States, Italy and Spain contributed samples from acute and convalescent COVID-19. In each case, the material was cDNA or gDNA derived from T cells, B-cell-depleted T cells, or PBMCs.

Authors' analysis steps: Quantification of nucleated cells was approximated via reference gene primer amplification. The repertoire was sequenced with immunoSEQ multiplex PCR; TCRdb's copy has only in-frame clones and lacks some. V and J calls and clone size come straight from that table; D and trimming were deduced from the DNA. The profile covers tens of thousands of clones, with about 85% appearing a single time and over 2.5% taken by the ten largest. Germline lookup yields CDR1 LGHNA and CDR2 YSLEER. There are 15 residues in the CDR3. V lost 0 bases to trimming and J lost 2 bases, with 10 bases between them.

The sequencing sample was made of peripheral blood. The TCR was taken from a woman aged 45-60 years with active or convalescent COVID-19. The chain combines TRBV4-3 with TRBJ1-2; no definite D call. The CDR3 loop reads CASSQDRPRNYGYTF. The CDR3 coding sequence is TGCGCCAGCAGCCAAGATCGCCCCAGAAACTATGGCTACACCTTC.